This TCR beta chain emerged from a study of T cell repertoires in cytomegalovirus infection. In TCRdb, the reads were re-called with MiXCR into one record per CDR3 protein. This sample carries roughly 170,000 distinct CDR3 sequences, roughly a fifth of them seen once, and the ten largest clones take 25%. Study results and limitations: Public TCR beta family frequency separated CMV-and-HLA carriers, including in an independent cohort. Clonotype analysis showed dominance of the ex vivo response by HLA-C-restricted CMV-specific TCR beta clonotypes.

Comments on this clonotype: Its antigen is still unknown.

The sequences come from CD8+ T cells from cultured PBMCs, collected from culture after CMV antigen stimulation. The receptor was derived from a human donor in good health (CMV status not recorded). Some clones in this sample may be carry-over from other donors' samples.

CDR3 sequence: CASSTNSGELFF. The CDR3 DNA follows: TGTGCCAGTAGTACAAATTCCGGGGAGCTGTTTTTT. The rearrangement links TRBV19 to TRBJ2-2; D remains unclear. V lost 4 bases, J lost 6 bases, and 6 bases lay in between. The CDR3 totals 12 residues. CDR1 and CDR2 (germline): LNHDA, SQIVND (reference sequence).